A single sample gave rise to the 3 T cell receptor beta chains below, sequenced in a study of OX40 agonist ivuxolimab in advanced cancers. Measured with immunoSEQ multiplex PCR; TCRdb has only the in-frame clones, and not every one. The sample yields around 20,000 clones, 60% to 85% seen once. This specimen consisted of CD4+ or CD8+ T cells sorted from blood, obtained in a trial of the OX40 agonist ivuxolimab. These TCRs come from an adult with an advanced solid tumor such as melanoma, head and neck, liver or kidney cancer.

As concerns this clone: The same CDR3 is also encoded by other DNA sequences in this sample. The chain uses TRBV28 and TRBJ2-7, with D unclear. CDR1 and CDR2 from the germline V gene are MDHEN and SYDVKM. V shed 2 bases and J shed 4 bases, with 3 bases lying between them. The CDR3 covers 11 residues. CDR3 in DNA: TGTGCCAGCAGTTTAGGTTACGAGCAGTACTTC. Amino acid sequence: CASSLGYEQYF.

J is TRBJ1-2 and V is TRBV19; no firm D call. V dropped 6 bases and J dropped 0 bases, with 17 bases sitting between them. The CDR3 has 16 amino acids. Germline CDR1 reads LNHDA; CDR2 reads SQIVND (reference sequence). The CDR3 reads CASSPTPAPTNYGYTF. Here the CDR3 DNA reads TGTGCCAGTAGCCCGACCCCCGCACCGACTAACTATGGCTACACCTTC. The entire variable domain, with the rest obtained from reference TRBV19 and TRBJ1-2, is as follows: DGGITQSPKYLFRKEGQNVTLSCEQNLNHDAMYWYRQDPGQGLRLIYYSQIVNDFQKGDIAEGYSVSREKKESFPLTVTSAQKNPTAFYLCASSPTPAPTNYGYTFGSGTRLTVV.

This chain uses TRBV27 with TRBJ2-7; 8 positions agree with TRBD2. V was clipped by 6 bases and J by 2 bases; unmatched bases: 6. This CDR3 contains 14 residues. The germline V gene has CDR1 MNHEY and CDR2 SMNVEV (reference sequence). CDR3 nucleotides: TGTGCCAGCAGGGATAGCGGGAACACCTACGAGCAGTACTTC. Translating gives CASRDSGNTYEQYF.